This TCR beta chain was captured in a study of response to subunit inactivated influenza vaccine. Study-wide points: A suggestion made by the authors is that each seasonal influenza vaccination recruits few new T cells.

CDR1 MNHEY and CDR2 SVGEGT come from the germline V gene. CDR3 length: 14 residues. V shed 6 bases, J shed 3 bases, and the junction held 5 bases outside the gene matches. TCRdb redid the calling of the RT-PCR reads with MiXCR, one entry per CDR3 protein. The table shows some 500,000 distinct CDR3 sequences, with approximately 15% occurring only once. Only a few counts were recorded for this clonotype. Antigen: not known. Sequencing was performed on CD4+ T cells sorted from PBMCs, taken less than 30 months after vaccination. The chain joins TRBV6-2 or TRBV6-3 to TRBJ2-1; 7 positions agree with TRBD1. This receptor was obtained from a man in his fifties or sixties who received an inactivated influenza vaccine. This CDR3 is CASSRDSFYNEQFF. In nucleotides, the CDR3 is TGTGCCAGCAGCCGGGACAGTTTCTACAATGAGCAGTTCTTC.